This TCR beta chain was retrieved from a study of blood T cell repertoires in COVID-19 (TCRdb year 2020). For the wider study: Collaborator samples came from the United States, Italy and Spain and covered acute and convalescent phases of COVID-19. The repertoires were released in a freely available public database intended as a resource for research on the immune response to SARS-CoV-2. Deeply sampled blood TCRbeta repertoires from subjects exposed to, actively infected with, or recovered from COVID-19 were included in the dataset. Where available, HLA class I and class II types were taken from metadata supplied by the sample provider and were not determined by assay-based typing. The material from the prospective study consisted of cDNA or gDNA derived from T cells, B-cell-depleted T cells, or PBMCs. Nearly every sample came with metadata listing a de-identified subject ID, COVID-19 status, age in years and sex. The samples were drawn from the first 160 participants of the ongoing ImmuneRACE study and from roughly 1,300 subjects provided by 6 global collaborators.

Broader findings and caveats from the paper: The quantity of clinical and demographic metadata differed by source and by participant and was supplied without curation.

This clone was found a few times. Its antigen target is currently unknown. The record has no base qualities; no much larger clone is one base away. TCRbeta CDR3 regions were amplified from genomic DNA by means of the immunoSEQ Assay, a bias-controlled multiplex PCR. The study's processing was this. Nucleated cell counts per sample were estimated from amplification of reference gene primers within the assay. To quantify the absolute abundance of each unique TCRbeta CDR3 rearrangement, sequence reads were collapsed and filtered. For each sample, productive Simpson clonality was calculated as the square root of Simpson's diversity index over productive rearrangements. TCRdb holds this immuneACCESS table with in-frame rearrangements only. Some clones are missing; in checked studies, unresolved V genes explain under half, and the rest has no known cause. V and J calls and clone size are those listed in that table; D and trimming were worked out from the DNA. A total of fewer than 500,000 clones appear in this sample, more than 75% of them only once. The ten largest clonotypes hold around 1.3% of the sample.

From the cysteine through the phenylalanine, the CDR3 covers 13 amino acids. CDR3 DNA is the only sequence kept; it has 39 bases, read in frame from the first base. Trimmed from V: 8 bases; trimmed from J: 7 bases; junction bases lacking a gene match: 3. In the prospective study, participants were roughly 18 to 90 years old, resided in about two dozen geographic areas of the United States, and were enrolled through a virtual design. In the prospective study, participants were assigned to cohorts based on the clinical history participants reported in a screening survey and a study questionnaire. Recovered participants in ImmuneRACE Cohort 3 were defined by two consecutive negative NP/OP PCR tests, clearance by a healthcare professional, or resolution of symptoms. In the prospective study, mobile phlebotomists collected whole blood, serum and a nasopharyngeal or oropharyngeal swab from each participant. Participants in the prospective study had the option to provide additional blood draws and questionnaires over a 2-month period. Blood samples from the prospective study were shipped frozen or at room temperature prior to DNA extraction.

Sequencing was performed on PBMCs or T cells enriched from blood (not recorded which). The sequence came from a man under 40 who had recovered from COVID-19. Recombination linked TRBV12-3 or TRBV12-4 to TRBJ1-6, with 9 middle bases fitting TRBD1. The CDR3 is CASGTGMNSPLHF. The DNA sequence is TGTGCCAGCGGGACAGGGATGAATTCACCCCTCCACTTT.